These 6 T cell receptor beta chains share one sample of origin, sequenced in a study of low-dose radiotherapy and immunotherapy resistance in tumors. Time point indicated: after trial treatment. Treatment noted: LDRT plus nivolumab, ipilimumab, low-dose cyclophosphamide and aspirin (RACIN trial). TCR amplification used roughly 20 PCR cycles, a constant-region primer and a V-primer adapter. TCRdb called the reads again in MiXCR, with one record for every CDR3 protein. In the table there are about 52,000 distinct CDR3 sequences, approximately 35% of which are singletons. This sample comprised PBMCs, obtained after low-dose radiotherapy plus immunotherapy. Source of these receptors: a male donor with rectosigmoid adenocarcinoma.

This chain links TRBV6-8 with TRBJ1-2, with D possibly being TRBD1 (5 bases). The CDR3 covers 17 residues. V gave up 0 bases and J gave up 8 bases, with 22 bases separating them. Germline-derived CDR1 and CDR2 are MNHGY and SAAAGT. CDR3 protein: CASSYSGRAPVGLGYTF. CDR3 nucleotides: TGTGCCAGCAGTTACTCGGGCAGGGCGCCTGTTGGCTTGGGCTACACCTTC.

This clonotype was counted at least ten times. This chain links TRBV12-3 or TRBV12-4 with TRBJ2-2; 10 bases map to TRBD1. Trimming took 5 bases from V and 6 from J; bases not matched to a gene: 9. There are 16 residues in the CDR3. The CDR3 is CASSPRGTGESGELFF. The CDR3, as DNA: TGTGCCAGCAGTCCCAGGGGGACAGGGGAATCCGGGGAGCTGTTTTTT.

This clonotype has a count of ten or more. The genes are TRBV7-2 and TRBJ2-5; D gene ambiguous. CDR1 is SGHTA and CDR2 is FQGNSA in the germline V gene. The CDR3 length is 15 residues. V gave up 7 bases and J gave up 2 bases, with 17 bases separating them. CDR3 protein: CASTPGVGDQETQYF. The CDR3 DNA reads TGTGCCAGCACCCCAGGCGTCGGTGATCAAGAGACCCAGTACTTC.

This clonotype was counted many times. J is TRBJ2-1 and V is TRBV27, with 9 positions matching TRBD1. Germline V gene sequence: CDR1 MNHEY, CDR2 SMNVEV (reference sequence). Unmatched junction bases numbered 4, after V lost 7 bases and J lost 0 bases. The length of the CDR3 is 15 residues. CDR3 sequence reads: CASTLTGGSYNEQFF. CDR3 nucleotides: TGTGCCAGCACGCTGACAGGGGGCTCCTACAATGAGCAGTTCTTC.

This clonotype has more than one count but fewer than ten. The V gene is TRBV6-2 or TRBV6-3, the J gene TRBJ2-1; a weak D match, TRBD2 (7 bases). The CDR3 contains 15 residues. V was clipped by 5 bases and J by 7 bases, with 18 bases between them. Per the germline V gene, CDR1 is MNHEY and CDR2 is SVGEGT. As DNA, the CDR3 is TGTGCCAGCAGTGAAGCGATGGGGGGGGCAAATGAGCAGTTCTTC. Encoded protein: CASSEAMGGANEQFF.

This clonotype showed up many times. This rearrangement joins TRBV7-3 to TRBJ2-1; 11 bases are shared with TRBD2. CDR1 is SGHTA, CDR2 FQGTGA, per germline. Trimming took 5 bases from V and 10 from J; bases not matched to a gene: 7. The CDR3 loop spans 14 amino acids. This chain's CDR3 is CASSPIAGGDEQFF. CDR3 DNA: TGTGCCAGCAGCCCCATAGCGGGAGGGGACGAGCAGTTCTTC.